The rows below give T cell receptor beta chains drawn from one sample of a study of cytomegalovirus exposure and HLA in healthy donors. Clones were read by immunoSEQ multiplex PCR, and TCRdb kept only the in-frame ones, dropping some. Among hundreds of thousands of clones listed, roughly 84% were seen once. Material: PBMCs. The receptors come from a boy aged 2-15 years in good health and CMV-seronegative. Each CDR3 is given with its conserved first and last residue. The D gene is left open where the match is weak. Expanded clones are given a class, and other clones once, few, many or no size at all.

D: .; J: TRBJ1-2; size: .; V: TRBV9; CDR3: CASISATRGGSQTFYTF; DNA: TGTGCCAGCATCTCGGCCACCCGGGGGGGGAGTCAAACCTTCTACACCTTC
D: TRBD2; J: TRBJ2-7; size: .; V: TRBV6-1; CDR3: CASSETGGSYEQYF; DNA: TGTGCCAGCAGTGAGACGGGGGGGTCCTACGAGCAGTACTTC
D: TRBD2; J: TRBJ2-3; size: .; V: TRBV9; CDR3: CASSVGTSGGDTQYF; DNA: TGTGCCAGCAGCGTAGGGACTAGCGGGGGGGATACGCAGTATTTT
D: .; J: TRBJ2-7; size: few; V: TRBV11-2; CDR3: CASSHGQSYEQYF; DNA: TGTGCCAGCAGCCATGGGCAGTCCTACGAGCAGTACTTC
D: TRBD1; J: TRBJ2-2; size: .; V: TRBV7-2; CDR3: CASSSGQGTGELFF; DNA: TGTGCCAGCAGCTCGGGACAGGGCACCGGGGAGCTGTTTTTT
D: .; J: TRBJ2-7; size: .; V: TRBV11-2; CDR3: CASSSRSVWYEQYF; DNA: TGTGCCAGCAGCTCCCGGTCGGTTTGGTACGAGCAGTACTTC
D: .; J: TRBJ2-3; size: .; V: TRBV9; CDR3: CASSVGSMTDTQYF; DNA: TGTGCCAGCAGCGTGGGTAGCATGACAGATACGCAGTATTTT
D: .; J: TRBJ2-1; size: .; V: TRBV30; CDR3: CAWAGNNEQFF; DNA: TGTGCCTGGGCAGGTAACAATGAGCAGTTCTTC
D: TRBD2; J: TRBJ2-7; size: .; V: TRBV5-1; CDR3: CASSLELASGGEQYF; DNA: TGCGCCAGCAGCTTGGAACTAGCGAGTGGTGGGGAGCAGTACTTC
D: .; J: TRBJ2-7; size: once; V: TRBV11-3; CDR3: CASSSLTSGEQYF; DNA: TGTGCCAGCAGCTCCCTAACTAGTGGTGAGCAGTACTTC
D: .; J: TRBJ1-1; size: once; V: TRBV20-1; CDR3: CRGGVGTEAFF; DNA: TGCAGGGGAGGGGTTGGGACTGAAGCTTTCTTT
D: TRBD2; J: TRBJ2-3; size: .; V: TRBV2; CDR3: CASSTPGGTIDTQYF; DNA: TGTGCCAGCAGTACACCGGGGGGTACAATAGATACGCAGTATTTT
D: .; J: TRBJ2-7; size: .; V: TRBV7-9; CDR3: CASSDYYEQYF; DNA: TGTGCCAGCAGCGACTACTACGAGCAGTACTTC
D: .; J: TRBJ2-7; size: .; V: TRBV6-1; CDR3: CASSFTGTSYEQYF; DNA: TGTGCCAGCAGCTTTACCGGGACTTCCTACGAGCAGTACTTC
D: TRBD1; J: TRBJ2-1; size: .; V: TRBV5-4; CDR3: CASSPQQGASTFDEQFF; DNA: TGTGCCAGCAGCCCGCAACAGGGGGCGAGCACTTTTGATGAGCAGTTCTTC
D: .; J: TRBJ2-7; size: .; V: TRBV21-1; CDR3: CASSKIRTGSSYEQYF; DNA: TGTGCCAGCAGCAAAATCAGGACAGGGAGCTCCTACGAGCAGTACTTC
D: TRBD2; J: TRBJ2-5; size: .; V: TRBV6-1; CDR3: CASSEGASGVWETQYF; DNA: TGTGCCAGCAGTGAAGGGGCTAGCGGGGTGTGGGAGACCCAGTACTTC
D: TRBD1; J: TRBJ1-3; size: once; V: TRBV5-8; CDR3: CASSFWQGASGNTIYF; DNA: TGTGCCAGCAGCTTCTGGCAGGGGGCGTCCGGAAACACCATATATTTT
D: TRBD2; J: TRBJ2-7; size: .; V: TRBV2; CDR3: CASSEQSGRAYEQYF; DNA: TGTGCCAGCAGTGAACAGAGCGGGAGGGCCTACGAGCAGTACTTC
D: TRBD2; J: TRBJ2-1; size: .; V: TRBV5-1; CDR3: CASSLAPTSGSYNEQFF; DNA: TGCGCCAGCAGTTTGGCCCCGACTAGCGGGAGTTACAATGAGCAGTTCTTC
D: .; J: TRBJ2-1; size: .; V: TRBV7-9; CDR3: CASSLGSVWQFF; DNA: TGTGCCAGCAGCTTAGGTTCAGTCTGGCAGTTCTTC
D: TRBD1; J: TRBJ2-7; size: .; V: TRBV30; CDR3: CAWGTEGVQYF; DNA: TGTGCCTGGGGGACAGAGGGTGTACAGTACTTC
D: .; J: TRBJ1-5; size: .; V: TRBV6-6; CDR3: CASSYSSGQPQHF; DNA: TGTGCCAGCAGTTACTCGAGCGGTCAGCCCCAGCATTTT
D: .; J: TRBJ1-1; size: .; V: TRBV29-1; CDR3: CSVYQADNEAFF; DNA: TGCAGCGTTTACCAGGCCGACAATGAAGCTTTCTTT
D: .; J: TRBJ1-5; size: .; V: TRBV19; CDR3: CASSIEGFNSQPQHF; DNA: TGTGCCAGTAGTATAGAGGGCTTTAACAGTCAGCCCCAGCATTTT
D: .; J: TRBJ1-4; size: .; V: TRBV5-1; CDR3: CASSLRSSAREGEKLFF; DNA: TGCGCCAGCAGCTTGCGTAGTTCGGCCAGGGAGGGGGAAAAACTGTTTTTT
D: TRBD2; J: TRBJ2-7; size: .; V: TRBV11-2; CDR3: CASSLGSGRAEQYF; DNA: TGTGCCAGCAGCTTAGGTAGCGGGAGGGCGGAGCAGTACTTC
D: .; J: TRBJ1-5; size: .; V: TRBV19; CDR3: CASSIDGTLYSNQPQHF; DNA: TGTGCCAGTAGTATAGATGGGACACTTTATAGCAATCAGCCCCAGCATTTT
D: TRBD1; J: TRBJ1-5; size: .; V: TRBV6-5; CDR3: CASSPDRATGGAQHF; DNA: TGTGCCAGCAGCCCGGACAGGGCCACGGGTGGGGCCCAGCATTTT
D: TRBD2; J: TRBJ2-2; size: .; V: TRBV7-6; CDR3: CASSLEVAGNTGELFF; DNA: TGTGCCAGCAGCTTAGAGGTAGCGGGGAACACCGGGGAGCTGTTTTTT
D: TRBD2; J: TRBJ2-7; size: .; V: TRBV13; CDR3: CASSARLAGNYEQYF; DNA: TGTGCCAGCAGCGCTCGACTAGCGGGGAACTACGAGCAGTACTTC
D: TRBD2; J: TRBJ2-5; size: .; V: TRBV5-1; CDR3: CASSGGSGRLETQYF; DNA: TGCGCCAGCAGCGGCGGCAGCGGGAGACTAGAGACCCAGTACTTC
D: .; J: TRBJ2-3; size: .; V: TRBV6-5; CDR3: CASRLRGTDTQYF; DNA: TGTGCCAGCAGACTCAGAGGGACAGATACGCAGTATTTT
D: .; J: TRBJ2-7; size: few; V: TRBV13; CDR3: CASSLGRPSEQYF; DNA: TGTGCCAGCAGCTTGGGCAGGCCGTCCGAGCAGTACTTC